One and the same sample provided the 24 T cell receptor beta chains below, sequenced in a study of tumor-infiltrating lymphocytes in primary liver carcinoma. Total RNA (around 510 ng) served as template for TCR beta cDNA synthesis primed by a constant-region primer. The TCR beta library was amplified through three nested multiplex PCR rounds in a modified ARM-PCR procedure. PCR rounds one and two used TRBV1-TRBV30 forward primers with a C-beta reverse primer for about 9 cycles each. TCRdb reprocessed the multiplex PCR reads with MiXCR, giving one entry per CDR3 protein. Of tens of thousands of distinct CDR3 sequences in the sample, roughly 78% were seen once. Joint extraction of RNA and DNA used roughly 20-33 mg of bulk tissue that was unsorted. Sequencing was done on a sample of liver tumor tissue from sampling region 3. Subset indicated: tumor region T3, left-lateral pole. The receptors were gathered from a middle-aged man with primary liver carcinoma and hepatitis B virus infection.

As concerns this clonotype: The missing conserved phenylalanine or tryptophan at the end of this CDR3 makes a read error likely. It is unclear where the CDR3 begins or ends on the DNA, so no DNA is shown, and the CDR3 is as TCRdb lists it. The chain links TRBV1 to TRBJ2-1; the table's D call of TRBD2 was not tested on the DNA. TRBV1 corresponds to a pseudogene. The CDR3 is 16 residues long, counting both termini. CDR3 amino acids: CTSNQLASGSYNEQFI.

Turning to this clonotype: The junction shows a germline mismatch at one end, possibly a read error. V is TRBV11-2 and J is TRBJ2-1, with 7 bases lining up with TRBD2. The CDR3 sequence is 16 residues long. From germline, CDR1 is SGHAT and CDR2 FQNNGV. CDR3 DNA: TGTGCCAGCAGTTTAGACCTCCTAGCGGTAATGAATGAGCAGTTCTTC. It is translated as CASSLDLLAVMNEQFF. The whole variable domain, filled in from reference TRBV11-2 and TRBJ2-1, reads EAGVAQSPRYKIIEKRQSVAFWCNPISGHATLYWYQQILGQGPKLLIQFQNNGVVDDSQLPKDRFSAERLKGVDSTLKIQPAKLEDSAVYLCASSLDLLAVMNEQFFGPGTRLTVL.

This clonotype is medium-sized. V and J are TRBV4-1 and TRBJ1-2, with unresolved D. This CDR3 comprises 14 residues. With 1 base removed from V and 4 bases from J, the gap between germline ends came to 10 bases. Germline V CDR1 and CDR2: MGHRA, YSYEKL. The CDR3 DNA is TGCGCCAGCAGCCAAGGAGGTCGGAGCTATGGCTACACCTTC. Translation: CASSQGGRSYGYTF.

Points on this clonotype: The final CDR3 position lacks the conserved phenylalanine or tryptophan, pointing to a likely read error. V gene TRBV11-2 combines with J gene TRBJ2-5; 9 bases match TRBD2. The CDR3 extends over 16 amino acids. Per the germline V gene, CDR1 is SGHAT and CDR2 is FQNNGV. CDR3 protein: CVSSQTPGGGEETQYL. The CDR3 region has the DNA TGTGTCAGCAGCCAAACTCCTGGCGGGGGGGAAGAGACACAGTACTTA.

This clonotype was counted ten times or more. This chain joins TRBV5-1 and TRBJ2-1; D not certain. This CDR3 contains 16 residues. CDR1 and CDR2 (germline): SGHRS, YFSETQ. Trimming stripped 4 bases from V and 2 bases from J, with 16 bases between. CDR3 residues: CASSRFVGPTYNEQFF. The CDR3 DNA reads as TGCGCCAGCAGCCGCTTTGTGGGTCCCACCTACAATGAGCAGTTCTTC.

For this clonotype: A read error may account for a junction end that differs from germline. CDR3 protein: CASIQGGDGGYTF. For the CDR3, the DNA is TGTGCTAGCATTCAGGGGGGGGATGGAGGCTACACCTTC. This chain uses TRBV11-2 with TRBJ1-2, with TRBD1 matching over 7 bases. The CDR3 runs to 13 residues. Looked up from germline, CDR1 is SGHAT and CDR2 is FQNNGV.

As to this clonotype: The junction departs from germline at one end; a sequencing error may be responsible. This chain connects TRBV11-2 to TRBJ2-1; D is unresolved. CDR1 is SGHAT, CDR2 FQNNGV, per germline. The CDR3 contains 14 residues. CDR3 DNA sequence: TGTGCCGGCAGCTTATACCAGCTAGATAGTGAGCAGTTCTTC. This gives the protein CAGSLYQLDSEQFF.

A word on this clonotype: At one end the junction does not follow the germline gene, possibly because of a read error. This rearrangement joins TRBV12-3 or TRBV12-4 to TRBJ2-2; 12 nucleotides line up with TRBD2. The CDR3 totals 18 residues. CDR3 sequence reads: CASSLSGTSGLNTRELFF. The DNA of the CDR3 is TGTGCCAGCAGCTTATCCGGGACTAGCGGGTTGAACACCAGGGAGCTGTTTTTT.

In regard to this clonotype: This may be a read error, as it is one base from a much larger clone. This chain connects TRBV6-5 to TRBJ2-2; tentatively, D is TRBD1 (6 bases). The CDR3 runs 15 residues. Germline V gives CDR1 MNHEY, CDR2 SVGAGI. The CDR3 nucleotides read TGTGCCAGCAGTGGGGGACAAGCCCTCACCGGGAAGCTGTTTTTT. Translation: CASSGGQALTGKLFF.

On this clonotype itself: Being one base from a much bigger clone, this may be a read error. V usage is TRBV28 and J usage is TRBJ1-6; D unresolved. Germline-derived CDR1 and CDR2 are MDHEN and SYDVKM. The CDR3 spans 15 residues. The DNA for the CDR3 is TGTGCCAGCAGGGAGGTGGCGGCCTATAATTCACCCCTCCGCTTT. The encoded protein is CASREVAAYNSPLRF. Variable domain in full (rest from reference TRBV28 and TRBJ1-6): DVKVTQSSRYLVKRTGEKVFLECVQDMDHENMFWYRQDPGLGLRLIYFSYDVKMKEKGDIPEGYSVSREKKERFSLILESASTNQTSMYLCASREVAAYNSPLRFGNGTRLTVT.

Concerning this clonotype itself: Compared with germline, one end of the junction differs, possibly owing to a read error. This chain connects TRBV10-3 to TRBJ1-5; D is undetermined. Per germline, CDR1 ENHRY and CDR2 SYGVKD. The length of the CDR3 is 14 residues. Written as DNA, the CDR3 is TGTGCCATCAATGAGTCTTGGCAGGAACAGCCCCAGCATTTT. Translated: CAINESWQEQPQHF.

Notes on this clonotype: At one of its ends the junction is not consistent with the germline gene, which may arise from a read error. The V and J genes are TRBV4-1 and TRBJ2-7; 7 bases match TRBD2. Germline V lookup: CDR1 MGHRA, CDR2 YSYEKL. The CDR3 contains 16 residues. Here the CDR3 reads CACSQSLAEPLYKQYF. DNA of the CDR3: TGCGCCTGCAGCCAATCCCTAGCGGAGCCACTTTACAAACAGTACTTC.

This clonotype was seen at least ten times. The chain joins TRBV28 to TRBJ1-3; D gene ambiguous. V was cut by 8 bases and J by 7 bases, with 15 bases left in between. The V gene's germline CDR1 is MDHEN and CDR2 SYDVKM. The CDR3 runs 13 residues. The CDR3 sequence is CASGSNPSNTIYF. The CDR3 DNA is TGTGCCAGCGGATCCAATCCGAGCAACACCATATATTTT.

As concerns this clonotype: Compared with germline, one end of the junction differs, possibly owing to a read error. CDR3 in DNA: TGTGTCAGCAGCTTGGTAAACAGGGGCAGCTTCTACAATGAGCAGTTCTTC. This codes for CVSSLVNRGSFYNEQFF. The genes are TRBV5-6 and TRBJ2-1, with 7 positions matching TRBD1. Germline assignment: CDR1 SGHDT and CDR2 YYEEEE. The CDR3 is 17 residues long.

The V call is TRBV11-2, the J call TRBJ1-1; the D is unclear. Germline V gives CDR1 SGHAT, CDR2 FQNNGV. The CDR3 runs to 12 residues. V dropped 6 bases and J dropped 5 bases, with 10 bases sitting between them. The DNA of the CDR3 is TGTGCCAGCAGGTGGGGAAGGACTGAAGCTTTCTTT. It encodes CASRWGRTEAFF.

This clonotype was observed a few times. The gene calls are TRBV7-2 and TRBJ2-2; D is possibly TRBD1 or TRBD2 (5 bases each). This CDR3 is 16 amino acids long. Trimming took off 0 bases at V and 1 base at J, with 9 bases between the two ends. Germline CDR1 reads SGHTA; CDR2 reads FQGNSA. The CDR3 nucleotides are TGTGCCAGCAGCTTAGCGCGAGGGGAGAACACCGGGGAGCTGTTTTTT. This sequence encodes CASSLARGENTGELFF.

This clonotype is judged medium-sized (0.01 to 0.1%). The chain employs TRBV12-3 or TRBV12-4 and TRBJ2-1; no firm D call. V lost 5 bases, J lost 1 base, and 15 bases lay in between. CDR3 length: 16 residues. The CDR3 sequence: CASSPLFGRSYNEQFF. Here the CDR3 DNA reads TGTGCCAGCAGTCCTTTGTTCGGACGGTCCTACAATGAGCAGTTCTTC.

Note on this clonotype: This CDR3 is missing its conserved last phenylalanine or tryptophan, likely due to a read error. This chain joins TRBV6-1 and TRBJ1-5; TRBD1 might be the D (5 bases). The CDR3 length is 17 residues. In germline, CDR1 is MNHNS, CDR2 SASEGT. Here the CDR3 reads CAISEGEGRGGNQPQHL. CDR3 DNA sequence: TGTGCCATCAGTGAAGGGGAGGGGCGCGGAGGCAATCAGCCCCAGCATCTT.

J is TRBJ2-1 and V is TRBV5-4, with 9 bases that match TRBD2. V trimming: 3 bases; J trimming: 7 bases; junction bases outside the gene matches: 11. Germline CDR1 and CDR2: SGHNT and YYREEE (reference sequence). The CDR3 is made up of 16 amino acids. CDR3 sequence (DNA): TGTGCCAGCAGCTCGGCATTAGCGGGAGTCTATAATGAGCAGTTCTTC. Encoded protein: CASSSALAGVYNEQFF.

The chain uses TRBV10-3 and TRBJ2-7; 7 nucleotides agree with TRBD1. CDR1 is ENHRY, CDR2 SYGVKD, per germline. V was pared by 7 bases and J by 6 bases, with 21 bases of the junction left unmatched. The CDR3 loop spans 17 amino acids. CDR3 bases: TGTGCCATCAATGCCCTTCCCCCGGAACAGGGGTTCGGCGAGCAGTACTTC. Protein product: CAINALPPEQGFGEQYF.

This clonotype rates as medium-sized (0.01 to 0.1%). The chain is built from TRBV6-1 and TRBJ1-1, with D unclear. Per germline, CDR1 MNHNS and CDR2 SASEGT. The CDR3 length is 15 residues. The V end was cut by 6 bases, the J end by 6 bases, with 20 bases between. The CDR3 coding sequence is TGTGCCAGCAGCCGACATGGGCAGCCTAGCCCTGAAGCTTTCTTT. This encodes CASSRHGQPSPEAFF.

By sample fraction, this clonotype is medium-sized (0.01 to 0.1%). V is TRBV4-1 and J is TRBJ2-1, with 13 nucleotides matching TRBD2. V lost 2 bases, J lost 7 bases, and 5 bases stayed unmatched. The CDR3 covers 16 residues. Germline assignment: CDR1 MGHRA and CDR2 YSYEKL. The CDR3 sequence is CASSQRRTSGRNEQFF. The CDR3, as DNA: TGCGCCAGCAGCCAAAGGAGGACTAGCGGGAGAAATGAGCAGTTCTTC.

This chain joins TRBV29-1 and TRBJ2-7, with D perhaps TRBD1 (7 bases). The CDR3 is 13 amino acids. Germline CDR1 and CDR2: SQVTM and ANQGSEA. The CDR3 spells CNATGEASYEYYF. The CDR3 coding sequence is TGCAACGCTACAGGGGAGGCCTCCTACGAGTACTACTTC.

Remarks on this clonotype: One junction end does not reproduce the germline sequence, and a read error may be involved. CDR3 region: CAGSLDLGGWEQHF. The CDR3, as DNA: TGTGCCGGTAGCTTAGATCTTGGTGGATGGGAGCAGCACTTC. The chain joins TRBV11-2 to TRBJ2-7; tentatively, D is TRBD2 (5 bases). There are 14 residues in the CDR3. The V gene's germline CDR1 is SGHAT and CDR2 FQNNGV.